This entry features one T cell receptor (beta chain) sequence. Germline V gene data show CDR1 as MNHEY and CDR2 as SVGAGI. The CDR3 sequence is 16 residues long. Trimming took 4 bases from V and 0 from J, leaving 15 bases between them. The data were obtained in a study of blood T cells in healthy people across ages. A sample-barcoded 5' primer and a J-beta primer mix were used in a second PCR of roughly 6 to 11 cycles. MiXCR, applied by TCRdb to the 5' RACE reads, yields one record per CDR3 protein. The sample contains 800,000 or so distinct CDR3 sequences, 25% of which appear only once. These records were also assigned to another study, of T cells of mothers and their children. That paper adds: A second PCR was performed with the M1S primer. This primer added sample barcodes and 2-4 random nucleotides. Among related mother-child pairs, overlap was slightly higher than in unrelated pairs, though not significantly. The authors detected no persistent microchimeric T cell clones.

The gene calls are TRBV6-5 and TRBJ1-2; D is perhaps TRBD1 (6 bases). The sequence was obtained from a boy younger than 18 in good health. Sequencing used blood. The CDR3 region has the DNA TGTGCCAGCAGTTTCGAACAGGGACAAGCTAACTATGGCTACACCTTC. This codes for CASSFEQGQANYGYTF.